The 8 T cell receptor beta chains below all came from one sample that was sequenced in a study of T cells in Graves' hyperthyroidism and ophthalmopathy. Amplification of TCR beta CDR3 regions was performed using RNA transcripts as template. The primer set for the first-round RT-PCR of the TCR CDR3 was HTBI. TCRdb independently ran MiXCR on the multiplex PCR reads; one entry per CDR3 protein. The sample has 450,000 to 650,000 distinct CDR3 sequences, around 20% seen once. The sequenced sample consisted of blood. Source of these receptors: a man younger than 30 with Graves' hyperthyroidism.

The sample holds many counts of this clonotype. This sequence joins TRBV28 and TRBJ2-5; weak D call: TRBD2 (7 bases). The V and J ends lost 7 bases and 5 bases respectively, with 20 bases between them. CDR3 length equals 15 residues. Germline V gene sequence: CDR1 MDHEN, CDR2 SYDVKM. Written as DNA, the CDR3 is TGTGCCAGCATTACTCGGGGGGCTATGGGGGAGACCCAGTACTTC. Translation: CASITRGAMGETQYF.

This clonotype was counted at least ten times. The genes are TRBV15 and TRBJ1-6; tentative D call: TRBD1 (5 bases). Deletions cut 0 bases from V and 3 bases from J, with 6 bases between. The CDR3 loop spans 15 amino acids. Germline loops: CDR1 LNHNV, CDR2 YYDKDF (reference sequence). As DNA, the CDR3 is TGTGCCACCAGCAGAGAAAGGGGCTATAATTCACCCCTCCACTTT. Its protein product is CATSRERGYNSPLHF.

The CDR3 protein is CASSVVGREGLNTEAFF. In nucleotides, the CDR3 is TGTGCCAGCAGCGTAGTGGGCAGGGAAGGACTGAACACTGAAGCTTTCTTT. This rearrangement joins TRBV9 to TRBJ1-1, with a possible D match to TRBD1 (5 bases). CDR3 length equals 17 residues. Germline assignment: CDR1 SGDLS and CDR2 YYNGEE. Trimming removed 0 bases from V and 0 bases from J, with 15 bases in between.

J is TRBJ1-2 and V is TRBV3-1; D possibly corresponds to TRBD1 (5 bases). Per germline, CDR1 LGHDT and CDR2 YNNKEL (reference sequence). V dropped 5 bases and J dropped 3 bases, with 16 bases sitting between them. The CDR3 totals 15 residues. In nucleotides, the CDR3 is TGTGCCAGCAGCTACAGGTCGTCCCCCCACTATGGCTACACCTTC. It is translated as CASSYRSSPHYGYTF.

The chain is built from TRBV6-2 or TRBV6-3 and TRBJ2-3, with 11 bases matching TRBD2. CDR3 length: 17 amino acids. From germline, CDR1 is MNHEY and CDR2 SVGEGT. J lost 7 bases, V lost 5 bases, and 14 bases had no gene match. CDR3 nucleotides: TGTGCCAGCAGTAGAGCCAGCCCTAGCGGGGGGACCTATACGCAGTATTTT. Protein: CASSRASPSGGTYTQYF.

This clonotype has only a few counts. In DNA form, the CDR3 reads TGTGCCAGCAGTGATGGATATTCGGGGGCTTTCTTT. Protein: CASSDGYSGAFF. The V and J genes are TRBV25-1 and TRBJ1-1; no firm D call. CDR3 length: 12 residues. The V gene's germline CDR1 is MGHDK and CDR2 SYGVNS. Trimming left V 3 bases short and J 11 bases short, with 13 bases between.

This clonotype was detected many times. CDR3 sequence (DNA): TGTGCCAGCCGGGGCCAGACTCAGTCTGAAGCTTTCTTT. Encoded protein: CASRGQTQSEAFF. This rearrangement joins TRBV27 to TRBJ1-1, with D perhaps TRBD1 (5 bases). Germline assignment: CDR1 MNHEY and CDR2 SMNVEV (reference sequence). V dropped 8 bases and J dropped 6 bases, with 16 bases sitting between them. The CDR3 runs 13 residues.

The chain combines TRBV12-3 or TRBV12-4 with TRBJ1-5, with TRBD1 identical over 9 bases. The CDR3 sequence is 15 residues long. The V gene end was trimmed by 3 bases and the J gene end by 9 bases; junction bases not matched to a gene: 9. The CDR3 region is CASSFTGQGHRPQHF. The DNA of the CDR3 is TGTGCCAGCAGTTTCACGGGACAGGGTCATCGGCCCCAGCATTTT.